This record concerns one T cell receptor beta chain sequence. This clone's antigen is unknown. No clone much larger than this one lies a single base away; base qualities are absent. Whole blood was collected in K2EDTA tubes by collaborating institutions according to the institutions' own protocols. For TCRbeta analysis, collaborators shipped samples in one of three forms: frozen whole blood, isolated PBMCs, or DNA extracted from either of those sample types. The germline V gene encodes CDR1 SGHRS and CDR2 YFSETQ. The CDR3 covers 14 residues, taking in both the cysteine and the phenylalanine. Kept here is only the CDR3 DNA, which spans 42 bases and is read in frame from base 1. Trimming accounts for 6 bases at V and 6 bases at J, while the number of junction bases matched to no gene is 11. The data belong to a study of blood T cell repertoires in COVID-19 (dated by TCRdb to 2020 to 2021). Broadly, across the study: Collaborator samples came from the United States, Italy and Spain and covered acute and convalescent phases of COVID-19. The prospective study material was composed of cDNA or gDNA derived from T cells, B-cell-depleted T cells, or PBMCs. The dataset comprised deeply sampled blood TCRbeta repertoires from subjects exposed to, actively infected with, or recovered from COVID-19. The repertoires were made available in a free public database intended to serve as a resource for research on the immune response to SARS-CoV-2. Samples came from the ongoing ImmuneRACE study (first 160 participants) plus 1,254 subjects from 6 global collaborators. Nearly every sample came with metadata listing a de-identified subject ID, COVID-19 status, age in years and sex. Where available, HLA class I and class II types were taken from metadata supplied by the sample provider and were not determined by assay-based typing. The paper as a whole reports these results and caveats: The quantity of clinical and demographic metadata differed by source and by participant and was supplied without curation.

TCRbeta CDR3 regions were amplified from genomic DNA by means of the immunoSEQ Assay, a bias-controlled multiplex PCR. Per the authors' processing: Within the assay, amplification of reference gene primers was used to estimate how many nucleated cells each sample contained. To quantify the absolute abundance of each unique TCRbeta CDR3 rearrangement, sequence reads were collapsed and filtered. For each sample, productive Simpson clonality was calculated as the square root of Simpson's diversity index over productive rearrangements. TCRdb provides this immuneACCESS table in a form limited to in-frame rearrangements. Some clones are lacking; in checked studies, under half of them reflect an unresolved V gene, and why the rest are absent is not known. That table is the source of V, J and clone size, and D and trimming were worked out from the DNA. The sample table contains about 140,000 clones; only one count was recorded for around 80% of them. The ten biggest clones cover about 5% of the sample.

Specimen: peripheral blood. The chain joins TRBV5-1 to TRBJ2-7; TRBD1 aligns with 8 central bases. This sequence was found in a woman aged 50 to 65 with acute or convalescent COVID-19. The CDR3 region: CASKPGQAAGEQYF. The base sequence is TGCGCCAGCAAACCGGGACAGGCCGCAGGCGAGCAGTACTTC.